Shown below are 21 T cell receptor beta chains from a single sample sequenced in a study of T cell responses to AZD1222 COVID-19 vaccine. Clones were sequenced by immunoSEQ multiplex PCR, and TCRdb holds only the in-frame ones, with some missing. The sample consists of roughly 93,000 clones, 85% to 90% of them appearing once. Specimen: peripheral blood, collected on day 0 of AZD1222 vaccination. These receptors all stem from an adult in good health.

V and J are TRBV7-2 and TRBJ1-2; D remains unclear. The CDR3 covers 12 residues. V lost 0 bases to trimming and J lost 5 bases, with 4 bases between them. The germline gives CDR1 SGHTA, CDR2 FQGNSA. The CDR3 reads CASSLADYGYTF. The DNA for the CDR3 is TGTGCCAGCAGCTTAGCGGATTATGGCTACACCTTC.

The chain links TRBV7-2 to TRBJ2-7, with TRBD1 matching over 7 bases. V was pared by 8 bases and J by 2 bases, with 6 bases of the junction left unmatched. This CDR3 spans 13 amino acids. Germline V lookup: CDR1 SGHTA, CDR2 FQGNSA. DNA for the CDR3: TGTGCCAGCGGACAGGACGGCCCCTACGAGCAGTACTTC. It codes for CASGQDGPYEQYF.

This clone was seen only once. The chain carries TRBV28 and TRBJ2-3; TRBD2 matches 11 bases. The CDR3 length is 16 residues. Unmatched junction bases numbered 4, after V lost 2 bases and J lost 3 bases. CDR1 and CDR2 (germline): MDHEN, SYDVKM. CDR3 coding DNA: TGTGCCAGCAGTTTAGCGGCTAGCGGGAGGACAGATACGCAGTATTTT. This encodes CASSLAASGRTDTQYF. The full variable domain, its missing parts supplied by reference TRBV28 and TRBJ2-3, is DVKVTQSSRYLVKRTGEKVFLECVQDMDHENMFWYRQDPGLGLRLIYFSYDVKMKEKGDIPEGYSVSREKKERFSLILESASTNQTSMYLCASSLAASGRTDTQYFGPGTRLTVL.

This chain links TRBV5-1 with TRBJ2-3, with D unresolved. The germline V gene has CDR1 SGHRS and CDR2 YFSETQ. The V and J ends lost 2 bases and 2 bases respectively, with 9 bases between them. The CDR3 sequence is 14 residues long. As DNA, the CDR3 is TGCGCCAGCAGCTTTGGGCCCTCCACAGATACGCAGTATTTT. Translated: CASSFGPSTDTQYF.

The rearrangement links TRBV7-6 to TRBJ2-5, with TRBD1 matching 8 bases. J lost 3 bases, V lost 5 bases, and 8 bases had no gene match. Germline CDR1 is SGHVS and CDR2 is FNYEAQ. The CDR3 consists of 15 residues. The CDR3 bases are TGTGCCAGCAGCCTCCGGGACAGGCAAAAAGAGACCCAGTACTTC. As protein: CASSLRDRQKETQYF.

The chain uses TRBV27 and TRBJ2-7; 9 nucleotides agree with TRBD2. With 3 bases clipped from V and 4 bases from J, the junction kept 7 bases outside the gene matches. Germline CDR1 is MNHEY and CDR2 is SMNVEV (reference sequence). This CDR3 is 15 amino acids long. The CDR3 DNA reads TGTGCCAGCAGTTTCTTTGCGGGAGGGCCTTACGAGCAGTACTTC. Translated, it gives CASSFFAGGPYEQYF.

The genes are TRBV5-4 and TRBJ1-1; perhaps TRBD1 as D (6 bases). Germline V CDR1 and CDR2: SGHNT, YYREEE (reference sequence). Trimming removed 4 bases at V and 6 bases at J, with 16 bases between. The length of the CDR3 is 14 residues. The CDR3 nucleotides are TGTGCCAGCAGCCCGAGGGGGGTTGGGGCTGAAGCTTTCTTT. Protein: CASSPRGVGAEAFF. The variable domain in full, with the rest retrieved from reference TRBV5-4 and TRBJ1-1, is ETGVTQSPTHLIKTRGQQVTLRCSSQSGHNTVSWYQQALGQGPQFIFQYYREEENGRGNFPPRFSGLQFPNYSSELNVNALELDDSALYLCASSPRGVGAEAFFGQGTRLTVV.

Here the CDR3 reads CASSPFGGNQPQHF. The DNA of the CDR3 is TGTGCCAGCAGCCCTTTTGGGGGCAATCAGCCCCAGCATTTT. The rearrangement links TRBV6-2 or TRBV6-3 to TRBJ1-5; D call uncertain. The CDR3 has 14 amino acids. Germline V gene data show CDR1 as MNHEY and CDR2 as SVGEGT. Trimming removed 6 bases at V and 2 bases at J, with 11 bases between.

The rearrangement links TRBV19 to TRBJ1-1, with D possibly being TRBD1 (5 bases). The CDR3 is 17 amino acids. Deletions cut 4 bases from V and 0 bases from J, with 18 bases between. In germline, CDR1 is LNHDA, CDR2 SQIVND (reference sequence). CDR3 amino acids: CASSRILGGTLNTEAFF. The DNA for the CDR3 is TGTGCCAGTAGTAGGATTTTAGGAGGGACCTTGAACACTGAAGCTTTCTTT.

This chain connects TRBV5-8 to TRBJ2-2; 10 bases are shared with TRBD2. The V and J ends lost 3 bases and 6 bases, in that order; junction bases with no gene match: 8. The CDR3 is 16 residues long. In germline, CDR1 is SGHTS, CDR2 YDEGEE. Here the CDR3 reads CASSSGLAVGAGELFF. As DNA, the CDR3 is TGTGCCAGCAGCTCCGGACTAGCGGTGGGGGCCGGGGAGCTGTTTTTT. Full variable domain (rest looked up from reference TRBV5-8 and TRBJ2-2): EAGVTQSPTHLIKTRGQQATLRCSPISGHTSVYWYQQALGLGLQFLLWYDEGEERNRGNFPPRFSGRQFPNYSSELNVNALELEDSALYLCASSSGLAVGAGELFFGEGSRLTVL.

The chain has TRBV14 and TRBJ2-5, with D tentatively TRBD1 (5 bases). The V gene's germline CDR1 is SGHDN and CDR2 FVKESK. CDR3 length equals 15 residues. V lost 0 bases, J lost 3 bases, and 11 bases lay in between. The CDR3: CASSQDPAGKETQYF. The CDR3 DNA is TGTGCCAGCAGCCAAGATCCCGCAGGGAAAGAGACCCAGTACTTC.

The rearrangement uses TRBV19 and TRBJ2-7, with 10 positions matching TRBD1. Germline V gene data show CDR1 as LNHDA and CDR2 as SQIVND (reference sequence). V lost 7 bases and J lost 1; bases outside the gene matches: 4. This CDR3 spans 14 amino acids. CDR3 DNA sequence: TGTGCCAGTAAAGACAGGGGGCCATCCTACGAGCAGTACTTC. It is translated as CASKDRGPSYEQYF.

This clone was observed once. V gene TRBV9 combines with J gene TRBJ2-5; 7 positions match TRBD1. Germline CDR1 is SGDLS and CDR2 is YYNGEE. The V gene end was trimmed by 0 bases and the J gene end by 5 bases; junction bases not matched to a gene: 7. This CDR3 has 15 residues. CDR3: CASSVAPGQRETQYF. For the CDR3, the DNA is TGTGCCAGCAGCGTAGCCCCGGGACAGAGGGAGACCCAGTACTTC. Supplemented by reference TRBV9 and TRBJ2-5, the full variable domain reads DSGVTQTPKHLITATGQRVTLRCSPRSGDLSVYWYQQSLDQGLQFLIQYYNGEERAKGNILERFSAQQFPDLHSELNLSSLELGDSALYFCASSVAPGQRETQYFGPGTRLLVL.

The chain recombines TRBV6-5 with TRBJ2-7; D is undetermined. This CDR3 region has 14 residues. V shed 6 bases and J shed 1 base, with 13 bases lying between them. Germline-derived CDR1 and CDR2 are MNHEY and SVGAGI. CDR3 sequence reads: CASRQDEASYEQYF. As DNA, the CDR3 is TGTGCCAGCAGGCAGGACGAGGCATCCTACGAGCAGTACTTC.

This sequence joins TRBV7-2 and TRBJ2-5; D gene ambiguous. Germline lookup yields CDR1 SGHTA and CDR2 FQGNSA. V was cut by 7 bases and J by 7 bases, with 13 bases left in between. The CDR3 totals 12 residues. For the CDR3, the DNA is TGTGCCAGCACCCATCAGGAAGGGACCCAGTACTTC. It codes for CASTHQEGTQYF.

The CDR3 protein is CASSTRTPNPNQPQHF. CDR3 nucleotide sequence: TGTGCCAGTAGTACAAGGACACCCAACCCCAATCAGCCCCAGCATTTT. J is TRBJ1-5 and V is TRBV19; D is possibly TRBD1 (5 bases). With 4 bases removed from V and 3 bases from J, the gap between germline ends came to 16 bases. CDR3 length: 16 amino acids. Germline CDR1 reads LNHDA; CDR2 reads SQIVND (reference sequence).

The V call is TRBV7-3, the J call TRBJ1-1; D call uncertain. The germline CDR1 and CDR2 sequences are SGHTA and FQGTGA. The CDR3 length is 16 residues. With 4 bases removed from V and 1 base from J, the gap between germline ends came to 16 bases. The DNA for the CDR3 is TGTGCCAGCAGCTCAATAAGGACCCTTAGGAACACTGAAGCTTTCTTT. Its translation is CASSSIRTLRNTEAFF.

The chain combines TRBV27 with TRBJ2-7; D could derive from TRBD1 or TRBD2 (5 bases each). Germline V CDR1 and CDR2: MNHEY, SMNVEV (reference sequence). The CDR3 sequence is 16 residues long. Trimming cost V 3 bases and J 0 bases, with 15 bases left between them. The CDR3 nucleotides are TGTGCCAGCAGTTTTGGTGACGGGACCTTCTCCTACGAGCAGTACTTC. Translating it yields CASSFGDGTFSYEQYF.

The gene calls are TRBV19 and TRBJ2-7; no definite D call. The CDR3 length is 12 residues. Germline V gene lookup returns CDR1 LNHDA and CDR2 SQIVND (reference sequence). The V end lost 7 bases, the J end lost 0 bases, and 7 bases lay between the germline ends. CDR3 protein: CASTSPSYEQYF. In DNA form, the CDR3 reads TGTGCCAGTACCTCCCCCTCCTACGAGCAGTACTTC.

The V call is TRBV6-5, the J call TRBJ1-4; 7 nucleotides line up with TRBD1. The germline V gene has CDR1 MNHEY and CDR2 SVGAGI. The ends lost 4 bases at V and 4 bases at J; junction bases unmatched: 6. CDR3 length: 15 amino acids. DNA of the CDR3: TGTGCCAGCAGTTCCTCGGGACAGATTAATGAAAAACTGTTTTTT. It translates to CASSSSGQINEKLFF.

This clone was found once. The chain has TRBV30 and TRBJ1-2; D is ambiguous. The CDR3 spans 12 residues. Germline V gene data show CDR1 as GTSNPN and CDR2 as SVGIG (reference sequence). V was clipped by 7 bases and J by 4 bases, with 13 bases between them. The CDR3 reads CASSRSGYGYTF. CDR3 sequence (DNA): TGTGCCTCCTCCCGGAGCGGCTATGGCTACACCTTC.